This T cell receptor (beta chain) was profiled in a study of cytomegalovirus exposure and HLA in healthy donors. Study as a whole: The study placed approximately 81% of its roughly 400 genotyped donors in the Caucasian-associated ancestry cluster. Findings and caveats of the study: The authors considered a cluster of highly shared sequence variants likely to be a sequencing artifact. A later analysis linked a missense variant in DCLRE1C to the trimming of TCR beta V and J genes. The study had only CMV serostatus as immune exposure information.

PCR amplification relied on 60 Vbeta primers (plus 13 Jbeta primers). The assay was immunoSEQ multiplex PCR, and TCRdb's table has in-frame clones only and misses some. This table has around 69,000 clones, around 70% appearing once. The CDR3 consists of 15 residues. CDR1 SEHNR and CDR2 FQNEAQ come from the germline V gene (reference sequence). With 2 bases removed from V and 5 bases from J, the gap between germline ends came to 14 bases. Notes on this clone: Its antigen is undetermined.

The sequencing sample was made of PBMCs. The chain recombines TRBV7-9 with TRBJ2-3, with D perhaps matching TRBD1 (5 bases). The receptor was derived from a man in his forties or fifties in good health and CMV-seropositive. In DNA, the CDR3 is TGTGCCAGCAGCTTATGGGCAGGGCAAGGAGATACGCAGTATTTT. Translation gives CASSLWAGQGDTQYF.